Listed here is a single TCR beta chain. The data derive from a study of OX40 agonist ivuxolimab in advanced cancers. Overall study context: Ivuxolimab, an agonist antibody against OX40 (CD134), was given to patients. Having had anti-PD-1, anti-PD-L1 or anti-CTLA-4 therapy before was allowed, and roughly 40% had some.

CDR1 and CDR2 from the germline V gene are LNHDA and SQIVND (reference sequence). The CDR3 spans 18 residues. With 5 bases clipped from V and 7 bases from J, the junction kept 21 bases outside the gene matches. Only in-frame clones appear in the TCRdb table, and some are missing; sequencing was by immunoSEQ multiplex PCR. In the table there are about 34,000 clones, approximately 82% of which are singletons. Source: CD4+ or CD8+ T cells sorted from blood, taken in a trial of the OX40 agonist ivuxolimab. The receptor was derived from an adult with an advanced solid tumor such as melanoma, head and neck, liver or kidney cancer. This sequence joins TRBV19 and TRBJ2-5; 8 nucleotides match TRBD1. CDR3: CASSQPRGQGGFLGTQYF. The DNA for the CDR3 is TGTGCCAGTAGTCAGCCCCGAGGACAGGGAGGTTTTTTAGGGACCCAGTACTTC.